This TCR beta chain was identified during a study of blood T cell repertoires in COVID-19. Using immunoSEQ multiplex PCR, the repertoire was profiled, and TCRdb retains in-frame clones only, with some absent. The table lists roughly 200,000 clones, about 83% of them singletons, with 4.5% to 6% in the top ten. V lost 4 bases and J lost 0, with 15 bases in between. This CDR3 comprises 17 residues. Germline V gives CDR1 LGHDT, CDR2 YNNKEL (reference sequence). Sequenced material: peripheral blood. The chain recombines TRBV3-1 (or the pseudogene TRBV3-2) with TRBJ2-2; the D gene is possibly TRBD2 (5 bases). The receptor was isolated from a woman in her 70s with active or convalescent COVID-19. In nucleotides, the CDR3 is TGTGCCAGCAGCCGCCGGGGAAGGCCAGCGAACACCGGGGAGCTGTTTTTT. Its protein is CASSRRGRPANTGELFF.